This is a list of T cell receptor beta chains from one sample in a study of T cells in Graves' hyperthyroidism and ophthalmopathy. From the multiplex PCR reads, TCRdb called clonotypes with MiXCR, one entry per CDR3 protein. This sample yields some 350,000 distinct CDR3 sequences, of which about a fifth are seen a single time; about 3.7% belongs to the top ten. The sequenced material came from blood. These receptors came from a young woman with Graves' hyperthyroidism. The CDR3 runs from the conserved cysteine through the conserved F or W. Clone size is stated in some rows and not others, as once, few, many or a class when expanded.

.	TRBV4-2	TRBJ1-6	CASSHHQGDRGNNSPLHF
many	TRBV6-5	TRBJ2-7	CATLSYSYEQYF
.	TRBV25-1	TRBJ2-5	CARSRLAGALGETQYF
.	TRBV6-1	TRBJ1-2	CASSTGGYYGYTF
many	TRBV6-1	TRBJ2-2	CASSERGLHPGELFF
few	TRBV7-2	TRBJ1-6	CASSAPSSYNSPLHF
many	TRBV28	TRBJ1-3	CASRSPTQSWSGNTIYF
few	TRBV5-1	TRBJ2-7	CASSPGGLSSYEQYF
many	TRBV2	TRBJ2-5	CASNFLSQETQYF
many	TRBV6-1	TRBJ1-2	CASTLTGTGYTF
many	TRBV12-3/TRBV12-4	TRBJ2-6	CATCGGYGANVLTF
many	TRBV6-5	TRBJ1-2	CASSSRPGEAANDGYTF
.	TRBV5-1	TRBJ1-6	CASSLTGAHGSPPHF
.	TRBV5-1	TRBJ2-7	CASSFTGAPYEQYF
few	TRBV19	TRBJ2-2	CASTRGLPGELFF
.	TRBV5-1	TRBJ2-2	CASSLGDSSGTGELFF
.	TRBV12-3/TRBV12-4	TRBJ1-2	CASSSGGAGGYTF
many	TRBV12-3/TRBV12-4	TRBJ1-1	CASSLARQATEAFF
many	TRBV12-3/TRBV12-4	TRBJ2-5	CASSLTGYQETQYF
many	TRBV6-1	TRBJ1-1	CASSEHLLGPEAEAFF
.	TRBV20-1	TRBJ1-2	CSARTTYGYTF
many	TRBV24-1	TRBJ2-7	CATSLGYEQYF
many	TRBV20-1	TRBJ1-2	CSARELGTGGYGYTF
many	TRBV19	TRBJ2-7	CATKSGANEQYF
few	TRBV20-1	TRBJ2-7	CSARDREWEQYF
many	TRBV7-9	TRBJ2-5	CASSLPGSQETQYF
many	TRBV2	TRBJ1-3	CASSSTTVGNTIYF
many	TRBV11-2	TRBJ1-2	CASSLESRGLNYGYTF
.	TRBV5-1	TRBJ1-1	CASSPFGQGSTEAFF
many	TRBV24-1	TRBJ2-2	CATSDGTGGNTGELFF
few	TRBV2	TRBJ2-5	CANSGFGETQYF
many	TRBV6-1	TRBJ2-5	CACSRTSSSETQYF
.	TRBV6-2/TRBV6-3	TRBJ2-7	CASSYSSEGPGAYEQYF
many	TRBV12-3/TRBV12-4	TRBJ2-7	CASSLSWGEQYF
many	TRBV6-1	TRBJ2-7	CASSVRQGSNEQYF
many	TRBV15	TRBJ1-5	CATSRDGYGVLVGEAQHF
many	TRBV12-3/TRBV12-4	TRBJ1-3	CASSLSGQPVASGNTIYF
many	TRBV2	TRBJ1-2	CASSEQGIGHGYTF
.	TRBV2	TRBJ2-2	CASRRVGEGNTGELFF
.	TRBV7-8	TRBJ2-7	CASSLERAYEQYF
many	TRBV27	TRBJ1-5	CASSPWDRGAHQPQHF
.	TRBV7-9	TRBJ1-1	CASSDRGLTEAFF
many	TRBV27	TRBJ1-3	CASSSTAARGNTIYF
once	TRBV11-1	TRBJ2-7	CASSLEARGDTSYEQYF
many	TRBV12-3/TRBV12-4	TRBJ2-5	CASSSARILETQYF
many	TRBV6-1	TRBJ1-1	CASNPRTTGNTEAFF
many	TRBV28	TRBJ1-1	CASTPPWVFDTEAFF
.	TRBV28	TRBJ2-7	CASSFREGEQYF
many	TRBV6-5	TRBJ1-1	CASSSPGQGMNTEAFF
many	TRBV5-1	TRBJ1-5	CASSIGGRNQPQHF
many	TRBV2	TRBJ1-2	CASTRAQGGYTF
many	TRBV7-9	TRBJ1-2	CASSLATGANYGYTF
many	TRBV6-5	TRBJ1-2	CASSFGARLNYGYTF
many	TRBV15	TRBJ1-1	CATSRGGGYMNTEAFF